This T cell receptor beta chain emerged from a study of identical twins (dated by TCRdb to about 2016). At the level of the whole study: To test whether fetal clonotypes persist, the study used deep sequencing on TCR alpha and beta repertoires from monozygotic twins, unrelated adults of various ages, and cord blood. To rule out contamination, the twin experiments were replicated at different times with different library preparation protocols.

The sample holds a few counts of this clonotype. Which antigen it targets is not known. No base quality values were provided; no much bigger clone lies one nucleotide off. Every donor in the study was a healthy Caucasian. Three pairs of female monozygotic twins, all aged roughly 18 to 30 years, made up the twin cohort. Peripheral blood mononuclear cells were used as the source from which RNA for TCR libraries was isolated. CDR1 LNHDA and CDR2 SQIVND are derived from the germline V gene (reference sequence). The CDR3 runs 16 residues from the cysteine to the phenylalanine. Left in the record is the CDR3 DNA by itself, 48 bases read in frame from the first base. V loses 5 bases of germline sequence and J loses 1 base, and the interval between the two ends is 16 bases. Receptor libraries were prepared by 5' RACE. TCRdb shows the sequencer as Illumina HiSeq 2000. Template switching added a universal primer binding site, and the final cDNA carried a unique molecular identifier that allowed TCR cDNA molecules to be counted accurately. First-strand cDNA for TCR alpha and beta chains was synthesized from specific primers in the conserved constant-segment region. Each cDNA library was double barcoded, with a SMART-Mk sample barcode plus Illumina barcodes, to control for contamination. TruSeq adapter sequences, together with Illumina sample barcodes, were added in two successive PCR steps. The Illumina HiSeq platform was used with custom primers to sequence TCR alpha and beta cDNA libraries. The paper's processing steps were these. MiGEC processed the raw reads to extract unique molecular identifiers, while MiXCR was used to determine the CDR3 positions. For each individual, recombination models were inferred using an EM algorithm with the repgenHMM and IGoR tools. The tcR package in R was used for shared clonotype analysis, with sharing normalized by the product of cloneset sizes. To study raw recombination free of thymic and clonal selection effects, out-of-frame nonproductive sequences were analyzed. The public sequencing data were trimmed at Q25 with fastp and processed into clonotypes with MiXCR by TCRdb, which kept only in-frame beta chains. When rows share a CDR3 protein, they turn into one entry using the most common DNA and genes. The V and J calls here are based on TCRdb, not the publication. The sample table holds about 900,000 distinct CDR3 sequences, of which approximately 13% were seen once. The ten biggest clones cover around 1.5% of the sample.

Overall study outcomes, separate from this receptor: A weaker excess of twin sharing was found in beta out-of-frame sequences because the signal-to-noise ratio was lowered by fewer shared sequences. Zero-insertion analyses could be partly confounded by invariant T cells such as MAIT and iNKT, though diverse VJ usage argued against such confounding for most clonotypes. Fewer insertions were carried by abundant cord blood beta clonotypes; a weaker similar trend was observed in young adult naive repertoires, while no such trend was observed in memory repertoires. Because the same donors could not be followed over many years, the conclusions relied on cross-sectional statistical analysis. Out-of-frame TCR alpha sequences shared between twins showed an excess of low generation-probability sequences compared with coincidental sharing between unrelated individuals. Out-of-frame TCR alpha sharing in monozygotic twins was systematically underestimated by recombination models, whereas sharing between unrelated individuals was in agreement with the recombination models.

These data also featured in a second study, about yellow fever vaccine responses in identical twins. The second source states: The T cell response to vaccination in identical twins was reported by the authors to appear partly convergent and partly personalized. The study precisely tracked vaccine-responding T cell clones in identical twins.

This receptor was taken from a woman in her late teens or twenties in good health. Recombination linked TRBV19 to TRBJ2-3; a tentative D match to TRBD2 spans 6 bases. Input material: PBMCs. The sequenced DNA is TGTGCCAGTAGTCCACCAAGGAGGGCTGGCACAGATACGCAGTATTTT. Protein translation: CASSPPRRAGTDTQYF.